This TCR beta chain comes out of a study of identical twins. General study results and limits: Model-predicted out-of-frame TCR alpha sharing fell below observed values in monozygotic twins. Cross-sectional statistical analysis, not tracking of the same donors, underpinned the conclusions.

The V gene's germline CDR1 is LNHDA and CDR2 SQIVND (reference sequence). The CDR3 totals 15 residues. Unmatched junction bases numbered 5, after V lost 6 bases and J lost 2 bases. Details on this clonotype: The antigen is unknown.

Healthy Caucasian donors formed the entire cohort. Via MiXCR, TCRdb re-called the 5' RACE reads, giving one row per CDR3 protein. The table shows roughly 700,000 distinct CDR3 sequences, with 8.5% to 9% occurring only once. This same sample was also part of a study on yellow fever vaccine responses in identical twins.

The material sequenced was PBMCs. V and J are TRBV19 and TRBJ2-7; TRBD2 aligns across 12 bases. The receptor comes from a woman under 30 in good health. This chain's CDR3 is CASSRTSGTPYEQYF. The CDR3 bases are TGTGCCAGTAGCCGGACTAGCGGGACGCCCTACGAGCAGTACTTC.